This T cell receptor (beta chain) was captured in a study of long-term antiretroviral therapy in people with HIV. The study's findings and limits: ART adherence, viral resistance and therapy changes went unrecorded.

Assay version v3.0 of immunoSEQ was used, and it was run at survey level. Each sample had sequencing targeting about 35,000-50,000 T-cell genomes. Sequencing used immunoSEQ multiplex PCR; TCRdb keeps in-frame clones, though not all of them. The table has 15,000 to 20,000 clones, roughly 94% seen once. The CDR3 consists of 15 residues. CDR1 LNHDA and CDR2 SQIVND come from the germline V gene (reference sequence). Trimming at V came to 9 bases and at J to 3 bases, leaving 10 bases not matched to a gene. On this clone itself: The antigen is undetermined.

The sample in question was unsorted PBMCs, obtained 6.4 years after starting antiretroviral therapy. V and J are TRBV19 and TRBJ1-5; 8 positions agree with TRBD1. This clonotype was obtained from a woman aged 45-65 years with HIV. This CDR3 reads CASAGQGDFNQPQHF. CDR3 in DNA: TGTGCCAGCGCCGGACAGGGAGACTTCAATCAGCCCCAGCATTTT. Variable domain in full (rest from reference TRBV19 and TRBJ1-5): DGGITQSPKYLFRKEGQNVTLSCEQNLNHDAMYWYRQDPGQGLRLIYYSQIVNDFQKGDIAEGYSVSREKKESFPLTVTSAQKNPTAFYLCASAGQGDFNQPQHFGDGTRLSIL.